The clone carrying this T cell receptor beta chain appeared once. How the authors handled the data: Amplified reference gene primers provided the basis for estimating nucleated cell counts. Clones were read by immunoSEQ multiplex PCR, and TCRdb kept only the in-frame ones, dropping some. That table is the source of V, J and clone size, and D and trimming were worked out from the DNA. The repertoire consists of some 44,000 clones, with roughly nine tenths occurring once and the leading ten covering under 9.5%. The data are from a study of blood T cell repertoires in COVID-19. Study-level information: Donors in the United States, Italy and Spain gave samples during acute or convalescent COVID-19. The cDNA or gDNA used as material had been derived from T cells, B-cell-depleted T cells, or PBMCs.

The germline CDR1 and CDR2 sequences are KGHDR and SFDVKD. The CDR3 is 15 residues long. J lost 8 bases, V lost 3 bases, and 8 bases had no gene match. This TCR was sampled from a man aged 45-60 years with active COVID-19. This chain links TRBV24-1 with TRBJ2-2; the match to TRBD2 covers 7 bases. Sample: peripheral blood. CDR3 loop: CATSDPAAGRGELFF. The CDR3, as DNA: TGTGCCACCAGTGATCCCGCTGCCGGGAGGGGGGAGCTGTTTTTT.